The 17 T cell receptor beta chains below come from one sample, sequenced in a study of OX40 agonist ivuxolimab in advanced cancers. Only in-frame clones appear in the TCRdb table, and some are missing; sequencing was by immunoSEQ multiplex PCR. The sample contains 95,000 to 150,000 clones, 80% to 90% of which appear only once. Sample: CD4+ or CD8+ T cells sorted from blood, taken in a trial of the OX40 agonist ivuxolimab. The receptor set was obtained from an adult with an advanced solid tumor such as melanoma, head and neck, liver or kidney cancer.

The V and J genes are TRBV27 and TRBJ1-5; tentatively, D is TRBD1 (6 bases). V lost 8 bases to trimming and J lost 2 bases, with 13 bases between them. CDR3 length: 14 amino acids. The germline V gene encodes CDR1 MNHEY and CDR2 SMNVEV (reference sequence). CDR3 in amino acids: CASQIQGGNQPQHF. As DNA, the CDR3 is TGTGCCAGCCAGATACAGGGTGGCAATCAGCCCCAGCATTTT.

This chain uses TRBV6-5 with TRBJ1-6; D is unresolved. Germline V gene data show CDR1 as MNHEY and CDR2 as SVGAGI. V gave up 7 bases and J gave up 7 bases, with 11 bases separating them. The CDR3 length is 13 residues. CDR3 coding DNA: TGTGCCAGCAACTGGGCAGCGAATTCACCCCTCCACTTT. Encoded protein: CASNWAANSPLHF.

The chain carries TRBV28 and TRBJ2-5; 12 bases align to TRBD2. The DNA end lines up better with TRBJ2-7; the J call may be wrong. The CDR3 has 16 amino acids. Germline-derived CDR1 and CDR2 are MDHEN and SYDVKM. The chain's CDR3 is CASSLDLAGGPYEQYF. The CDR3 DNA reads as TGTGCCAGCAGTTTAGATCTAGCGGGGGGGCCCTACGAGCAGTACTTC.

This clone was seen a few times. At one boundary the junction diverges from the germline segment, which might be a read error. This chain connects TRBV15 to TRBJ1-1; maybe TRBD1 (6 bases). Germline loops: CDR1 LNHNV, CDR2 YYDKDF (reference sequence). This CDR3 has 13 residues. CDR3 sequence reads: CATTRRQDTEAFF. The CDR3 DNA is TGTGCCACCACCAGACGACAGGACACTGAAGCTTTCTTT.

The rearrangement uses TRBV7-8 and TRBJ2-7, with a tentative D call TRBD2 (5 bases). This CDR3 region has 15 residues. Trimming removed 6 bases at V and 0 bases at J, with 15 bases between. Germline V CDR1 and CDR2: SGHVS, FQNEAQ. The CDR3 region has the DNA TGTGCCAGCAGAAGAGAAGCGGAAAGCTCCTACGAGCAGTACTTC. It encodes CASRREAESSYEQYF. Variable domain in full (rest from reference TRBV7-8 and TRBJ2-7): GAGVSQSPRYKVAKRGQDVALRCDPISGHVSLFWYQQALGQGPEFLTYFQNEAQLDKSGLPSDRFFAERPEGSVSTLKIQRTQQEDSAVYLCASRREAESSYEQYFGPGTRLTVT.

This clone was recorded only once. This chain links TRBV28 with TRBJ1-1; tentative D call: TRBD1 (5 bases). Germline loops: CDR1 MDHEN, CDR2 SYDVKM. Trimming took 2 bases from V and 8 from J, leaving 21 bases between them. The CDR3 runs 16 residues. Here the CDR3 reads CASSLGRAGGRREAFF. The DNA of the CDR3 is TGTGCCAGCAGTTTAGGGAGAGCGGGGGGGAGAAGAGAAGCTTTCTTT.

This clone was seen only a few times. The chain employs TRBV28 and TRBJ1-2; the D gene is possibly TRBD1 (5 bases). CDR3 length: 13 residues. Trimming took off 6 bases at V and 0 bases at J, with 8 bases between the two ends. The germline V gene has CDR1 MDHEN and CDR2 SYDVKM. The CDR3 protein is CASSQQANYGYTF. The CDR3 nucleotides are TGTGCCAGCAGCCAACAGGCTAACTATGGCTACACCTTC.

The chain recombines TRBV7-2 with TRBJ2-5; 7 positions agree with TRBD2. With V trimmed by 1 base and J by 4 bases, 3 bases remained unmatched. The CDR3 is 14 residues long. The germline CDR1 and CDR2 sequences are SGHTA and FQGNSA. The CDR3 DNA is TGTGCCAGCAGCTTAGAGGGAGGGGCAGAGACCCAGTACTTC. Translation gives CASSLEGGAETQYF.

This clone was seen a few times. The genes are TRBV11-2 and TRBJ1-2, with D maybe TRBD1 (6 bases). CDR1 and CDR2 from the germline V gene are SGHAT and FQNNGV. Trimming took 5 bases from V and 4 from J, leaving 17 bases between them. The CDR3 contains 15 residues. The CDR3 region is CASSPKDSFPYGYTF. The CDR3 region has the DNA TGTGCCAGCAGCCCGAAGGACAGTTTCCCCTATGGCTACACCTTC.

The V and J genes are TRBV12-5 and TRBJ1-2; TRBD1 aligns across 7 bases. Losses at the gene ends were 1 base for V and 6 bases for J; bases not matched to a gene: 11. Germline CDR1 reads LGHNT; CDR2 reads FRNRAP. This CDR3 has 16 residues. The CDR3 DNA is TGTGCTAGTGGTTTGGCCCCAGGGGGAGGACAGAATGGCTACACCTTC. It specifies CASGLAPGGGQNGYTF.

Of note for this clone: Additional DNA sequences in this sample encode the identical CDR3. The rearrangement links TRBV30 to TRBJ1-5; D not resolved. Germline CDR1 and CDR2: GTSNPN and SVGIG (reference sequence). The CDR3 spans 12 residues. V lost 3 bases and J 1 base, leaving 4 bases between the germline ends. CDR3: CAWSGSNQPQHF. The CDR3 DNA is TGTGCCTGGAGCGGCAGCAATCAGCCCCAGCATTTT.

The V and J genes are TRBV4-3 and TRBJ2-1, with D perhaps assigned TRBD1 or TRBD2 (7 bases each). Germline CDR1 is LGHNA and CDR2 is YSLEER. CDR3 length: 20 amino acids. V lost 0 bases, J lost 1 base, and 22 bases lay in between. The CDR3 DNA reads as TGCGCCAGCAGCCAAGAAAAAGCTGTAGGCAGGGGGGGATCCTACAATGAGCAGTTCTTC. It is translated as CASSQEKAVGRGGSYNEQFF.

The DNA of the CDR3 is TGTGCCTGGAGTGTACTAGTAGAGACCCAGTACTTC. Residues: CAWSVLVETQYF. V is TRBV30 and J is TRBJ2-5, with a weak D call TRBD2 (5 bases). The CDR3 is 12 amino acids. V lost 0 bases and J lost 4, with 6 bases in between. Germline CDR1 and CDR2: GTSNPN and SVGIG (reference sequence).

The genes are TRBV2 and TRBJ2-5; 9 bases map to TRBD2. Germline trimming cut 6 bases from V and 2 bases from J; bases unmatched to any gene: 4. Germline CDR1 and CDR2: SNHLY and FYNNEI. The length of the CDR3 is 14 residues. As DNA, the CDR3 is TGTGCCAGCAGCGAGGGACTAGCTCAAGAGACCCAGTACTTC. It is translated as CASSEGLAQETQYF. Variable domain in full (rest from reference TRBV2 and TRBJ2-5): EPEVTQTPSHQVTQMGQEVILRCVPISNHLYFYWYRQILGQKVEFLVSFYNNEISEKSEIFDDQFSVERPDGSNFTLKIRSTKLEDSAMYFCASSEGLAQETQYFGPGTRLLVL.

As concerns this clone: The same CDR3 can be traced to other DNA sequences in this sample. J is TRBJ2-2 and V is TRBV4-2; TRBD2 agrees at 9 bases. The length of the CDR3 is 18 residues. V trimming: 1 base; J trimming: 4 bases; junction bases outside the gene matches: 10. Germline CDR1 reads LGHNA; CDR2 reads YNFKEQ. CDR3 sequence reads: CASSQGSGGGALTGELFF. The CDR3 DNA sequence: TGTGCCAGCAGCCAAGGCTCGGGCGGGGGGGCCCTCACCGGGGAGCTGTTTTTT.

The V call is TRBV28, the J call TRBJ1-4, with D tentatively TRBD1 (5 bases). CDR1 MDHEN and CDR2 SYDVKM come from the germline V gene. The CDR3 loop spans 12 amino acids. V was clipped by 2 bases and J by 8 bases, with 6 bases between them. The CDR3 bases are TGTGCCAGCAGTTTAGGGGGGGAAAAACTGTTTTTT. This encodes CASSLGGEKLFF.

V gene TRBV19 combines with J gene TRBJ2-3, with 7 bases identical to TRBD1. Looked up from germline, CDR1 is LNHDA and CDR2 is SQIVND (reference sequence). This CDR3 region has 13 residues. Trimming at V came to 5 bases and at J to 6 bases, leaving 5 bases not matched to a gene. CDR3 region: CASSDRARDTQYF. Written as DNA, the CDR3 is TGTGCCAGTAGTGACAGGGCCCGCGATACGCAGTATTTT.